The rows below give T cell receptor beta chains drawn from one sample of a study of T cell repertoires in ileal Crohn's disease. Method: immunoSEQ multiplex PCR; TCRdb's copy keeps in-frame clones and lacks some. The repertoire holds around 15,000 clones, with about 75% as singletons. Sequenced material: ileal tissue. The receptors come from an adult with Crohn's disease. Both conserved end residues are part of each CDR3. A D gene is named only where the DNA matches it firmly. Rows may omit the clone size; those that give it use once, few, many or a size class.

V gene	D gene	J gene	clone size	CDR3 DNA	CDR3 protein
TRBV10-3	TRBD2	TRBJ2-3	NA	TGTGCCATCAGTGGTTTTAGCGGGGGCGCAGATACGCAGTATTTT	CAISGFSGGADTQYF
TRBV19	NA	TRBJ2-5	few	TGTGCCAGTAGTATTGCCAGGGGTCAAGAGACCCAGTACTTC	CASSIARGQETQYF
TRBV15	TRBD2	TRBJ2-1	once	TGTGCCACCAGCAGATTAGCGGGGACTTACAATGAGCAGTTCTTC	CATSRLAGTYNEQFF
TRBV4-1	TRBD2	TRBJ2-1	NA	TGCGCCAGCAGCGATGGACTAGCGGACTACAATGAGCAGTTCTTC	CASSDGLADYNEQFF
TRBV15	TRBD1	TRBJ1-1	NA	TGTGCCACCAGCAGACTGGGGGGTGAAGGTGACAGGGGGCGCACTGAAGCTTTCTTT	CATSRLGGEGDRGRTEAFF
TRBV9	NA	TRBJ2-2	NA	TGTGCCAGCAGCGTAGGATCGGACACGGTCACCGGGGAGCTGTTTTTT	CASSVGSDTVTGELFF
TRBV12-5	TRBD1	TRBJ1-4	NA	TGTGCTAGTGGTACAGGACAGGGCGGGGTGATCGGAGAAAAACTGTTTTTT	CASGTGQGGVIGEKLFF
TRBV5-1	NA	TRBJ1-1	NA	TGCGCCAGCAGCTTGGGCGGGCCAGCGTTCTTT	CASSLGGPAFF
TRBV6-1	NA	TRBJ1-5	few	TGTGCTGCGGGCCCCGGGGGCAATCAGCCCCAGCATTTT	CAAGPGGNQPQHF
TRBV5-1	TRBD1	TRBJ1-2	NA	TGCGCCAGCAGCCCAGGACAGGGGGCGATCTATGGCTACACCTTC	CASSPGQGAIYGYTF
TRBV11-2	NA	TRBJ1-1	NA	TGTGCCAGCAGTCTTACCCGGGACACTGAAGCTTTCTTT	CASSLTRDTEAFF
TRBV2	TRBD1	TRBJ1-2	once	TGTGCCACGGGACAGGGGGCCTATGGCTACACCTTC	CATGQGAYGYTF